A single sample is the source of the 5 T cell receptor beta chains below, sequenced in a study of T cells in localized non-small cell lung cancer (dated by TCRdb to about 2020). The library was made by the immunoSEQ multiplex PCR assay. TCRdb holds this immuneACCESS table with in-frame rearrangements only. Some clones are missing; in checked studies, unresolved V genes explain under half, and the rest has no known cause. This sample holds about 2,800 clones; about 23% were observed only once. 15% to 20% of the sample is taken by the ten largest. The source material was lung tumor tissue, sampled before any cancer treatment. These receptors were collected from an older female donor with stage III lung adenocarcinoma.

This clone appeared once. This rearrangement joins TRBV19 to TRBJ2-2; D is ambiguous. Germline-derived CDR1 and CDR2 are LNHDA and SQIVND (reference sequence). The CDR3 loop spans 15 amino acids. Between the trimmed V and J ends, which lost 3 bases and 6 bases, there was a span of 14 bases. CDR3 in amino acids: CASSMGKFIPGELFF. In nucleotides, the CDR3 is TGTGCCAGTAGTATGGGCAAATTTATCCCCGGGGAGCTGTTTTTT.

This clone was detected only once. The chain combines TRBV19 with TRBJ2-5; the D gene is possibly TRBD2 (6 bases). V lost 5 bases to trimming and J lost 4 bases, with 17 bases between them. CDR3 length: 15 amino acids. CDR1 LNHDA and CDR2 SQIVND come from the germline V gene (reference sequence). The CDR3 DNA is TGTGCCAGTAGTCGCGGACTAACAGGAGGAGAGACCCAGTACTTC. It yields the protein CASSRGLTGGETQYF.

The CDR3 nucleotides read TGTGCCACCAGCAGAGATCTAATGGGTAGCGGGGGCCAAGAGACCCAGTACTTC. This translates into CATSRDLMGSGGQETQYF. The chain is built from TRBV15 and TRBJ2-5; the match to TRBD2 covers 9 bases. This CDR3 spans 18 amino acids. CDR1 is LNHNV and CDR2 is YYDKDF in the germline V gene (reference sequence). The junction had 9 bases not matched to a gene; V was cut back by 0 bases and J by 1 base. The full variable domain, in which reference TRBV15 and TRBJ2-5 provide the parts outside the CDR3, is DAMVIQNPRYQVTQFGKPVTLSCSQTLNHNVMYWYQQKSSQAPKLLFHYYDKDFNNEADTPDNFQSRRPNTSFCFLDIRSPGLGDTAMYLCATSRDLMGSGGQETQYFGPGTRLLVL.

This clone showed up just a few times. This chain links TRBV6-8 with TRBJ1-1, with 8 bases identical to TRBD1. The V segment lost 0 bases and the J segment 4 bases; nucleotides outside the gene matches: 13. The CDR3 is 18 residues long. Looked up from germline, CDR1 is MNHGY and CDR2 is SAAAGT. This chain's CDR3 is CASSYSGLTGGGATEAFF. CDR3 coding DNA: TGTGCCAGCAGTTACTCCGGACTTACAGGGGGTGGAGCCACTGAAGCTTTCTTT.

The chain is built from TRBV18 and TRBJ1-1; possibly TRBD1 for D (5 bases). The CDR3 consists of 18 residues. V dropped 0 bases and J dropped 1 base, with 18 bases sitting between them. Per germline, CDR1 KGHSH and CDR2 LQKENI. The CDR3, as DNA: TGTGCCAGCTCACCACCCTTCGGGGGGAGAGGCACGAACACTGAAGCTTTCTTT. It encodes CASSPPFGGRGTNTEAFF.